One and the same sample provided the 26 T cell receptor beta chains below, sequenced in a study of tumor-infiltrating lymphocytes in primary liver carcinoma. TCR beta cDNA came from about 500 ng total RNA, primed with a constant-region primer. Three nested multiplex PCR rounds, a slightly modified ARM-PCR, produced the libraries for TCR beta. The two initial PCR rounds, about 9 cycles each, used TRBV1-TRBV30 forward and C-beta reverse primers. Via MiXCR, TCRdb re-called the multiplex PCR reads, giving one row per CDR3 protein. The table has tens of thousands of distinct CDR3 sequences, 72% seen once. Total RNA and DNA came together from approximately 20-30 mg of bulk tissue without cell sorting. Material for sequencing was liver tumor tissue from sampling region 1. Subset reported: tumor region T1, superior pole. Receptors were obtained from a man aged 40-49 years with primary liver carcinoma and hepatitis B virus infection.

V and J are TRBV20-1 and TRBJ2-1; 10 bases are shared with TRBD2. Looked up from germline, CDR1 is DFQATT and CDR2 is SNEGSKA (reference sequence). V lost 4 bases and J lost 7; bases outside the gene matches: 7. The length of the CDR3 is 14 residues. The DNA of the CDR3 is TGCAGTGCTACACCTAGCGGGAGTTCAAATGAGCAGTTCTTC. It encodes CSATPSGSSNEQFF.

Details on this clonotype: The CDR3 end shows no conserved phenylalanine or tryptophan, and so a read error is likely. V and J are TRBV7-9 and TRBJ2-7; D may match TRBD1 or TRBD2 (5 bases each). Germline assignment: CDR1 SEHNR and CDR2 FQNEAQ (reference sequence). This CDR3 spans 13 amino acids. This CDR3 is CVGTLGEQYEQYY. The CDR3 DNA reads TGTGTCGGAACTTTGGGGGAGCAGTACGAGCAGTACTAC.

Details on this clonotype: It is likely a read error, because the conserved phenylalanine at the end of the CDR3 is missing. The rearrangement uses TRBV11-2 and TRBJ2-7; D call uncertain. CDR3 size: 12 residues. Germline CDR1 SGHAT, CDR2 FQNNGV. The CDR3 loop reads CDSSLLWVEQYS. CDR3 DNA sequence: TGTGACAGCAGCCTCCTGTGGGTCGAGCAGTACTCC.

Remarks on this clonotype: The junction shows a germline mismatch at one end, possibly a read error. The chain is built from TRBV29-1 and TRBJ2-1; no clear D. This CDR3 comprises 14 residues. CDR1 is SQVTM, CDR2 ANQGSEA, per germline. CDR3 coding DNA: TGCAGCATTGAGGACGTAAGGGACTACAATGAGCAGTTCTTC. Protein: CSIEDVRDYNEQFF.

Worth noting for this clonotype: An end of the junction does not agree with germline; a read error may underlie this. V is TRBV6-2 or TRBV6-3 and J is TRBJ1-1, with unresolved D. The CDR3 spans 17 residues. Per germline, CDR1 MNHEY and CDR2 SVGEGT. This chain's CDR3 is CASSSRDKGSGNTEAFF. The DNA of the CDR3 is TGTGCCAGCAGTTCCCGAGACAAGGGAAGCGGGAACACTGAAGCATTCTTT.

Notes on this clonotype: The junction differs from germline at one of its ends, possibly a read error. The chain couples TRBV29-1 to TRBJ2-5, with 7 bases lining up with TRBD2. Germline lookup yields CDR1 SQVTM and CDR2 ANQGSEA. This CDR3 is built from 13 residues. The CDR3 is CSVCGRAAEIQYF. CDR3 nucleotide sequence: TGCAGCGTTTGTGGGAGGGCCGCTGAGATCCAGTACTTT.

Within the sample, this clonotype is medium-sized. V usage is TRBV11-3 and J usage is TRBJ2-1; 9 positions agree with TRBD2. V lost 0 bases to trimming and J lost 0 bases; unmatched junction nucleotides: 9. In germline, CDR1 is SGHNT, CDR2 YENEEA. The CDR3 sequence is 19 residues long. The CDR3 nucleotides are TGTGCCAGCAGCTTAGATCAGCGGGAGGCGTTCAGCTCCTACAATGAGCAGTTCTTC. Its translation: CASSLDQREAFSSYNEQFF. The full variable domain, completed using reference TRBV11-3 and TRBJ2-1, is EAGVVQSPRYKIIEKKQPVAFWCNPISGHNTLYWYLQNLGQGPELLIRYENEEAVDDSQLPKDRFSAERLKGVDSTLKIQPAELGDSAVYLCASSLDQREAFSSYNEQFFGPGTRLTVL.

The V and J genes are TRBV10-3 and TRBJ2-7, with 8 bases lining up with TRBD2. The trim removed 9 bases at V and 9 bases at J, leaving 16 bases unmatched. Per germline, CDR1 ENHRY and CDR2 SYGVKD. The CDR3 is made up of 14 amino acids. CDR3 DNA sequence: TGTGCCATGTCGACTAGCGTGGGCCTGGACGTGCAGTACTTC. Its protein product is CAMSTSVGLDVQYF.

This clonotype is classed as medium-sized. The chain combines TRBV11-2 with TRBJ2-5, with D maybe TRBD2 (6 bases). CDR3 size: 14 residues. V dropped 4 bases and J dropped 9 bases, with 18 bases sitting between them. The V gene's germline CDR1 is SGHAT and CDR2 FQNNGV. This chain's CDR3 is CASSSRDQTVAQYF. The CDR3 nucleotides are TGTGCCAGCAGCTCGCGGGACCAAACAGTGGCCCAGTACTTC. Full variable domain (remainder filled in from reference TRBV11-2 and TRBJ2-5): EAGVAQSPRYKIIEKRQSVAFWCNPISGHATLYWYQQILGQGPKLLIQFQNNGVVDDSQLPKDRFSAERLKGVDSTLKIQPAKLEDSAVYLCASSSRDQTVAQYFGPGTRLLVL.

This clonotype was observed a few times. Germline is not matched at one junction end, which may reflect a read error. The V and J genes are TRBV11-2 and TRBJ2-3; perhaps TRBD1 as D (6 bases). The germline V gene encodes CDR1 SGHAT and CDR2 FQNNGV. The CDR3 spans 15 residues. CDR3 in DNA: TGTGCCAGCAGCTTAGAACAGGTGTGGACAGATACGCAATATTTT. This translates into CASSLEQVWTDTQYF. Together with reference TRBV11-2 and TRBJ2-3, the CDR3 gives the full variable domain: EAGVAQSPRYKIIEKRQSVAFWCNPISGHATLYWYQQILGQGPKLLIQFQNNGVVDDSQLPKDRFSAERLKGVDSTLKIQPAKLEDSAVYLCASSLEQVWTDTQYFGPGTRLTVL.

With regard to this clonotype: A read error is likely, as this CDR3 ends without the conserved phenylalanine or tryptophan. The V gene is TRBV30, the J gene TRBJ2-5; the D is unclear. Per the germline V gene, CDR1 is GTSNPN and CDR2 is SVGIG (reference sequence). Trimming pared 2 bases from V and 0 bases from J, leaving 7 bases between. CDR3 length equals 13 residues. The chain's CDR3 is CAWSPLNQETQYL. CDR3 nucleotide sequence: TGTGCCTGGAGTCCACTCAACCAAGAGACCCAGTACCTC.

There are many counts of this clonotype. The chain is built from TRBV7-2 and TRBJ2-5, with 8 positions matching TRBD1. The CDR3 is 15 residues long. Per the germline V gene, CDR1 is SGHTA and CDR2 is FQGNSA. Unmatched junction bases numbered 6, after V lost 1 base and J lost 5 bases. CDR3 sequence reads: CASSLVSGGGETQYF. The CDR3 bases are TGTGCCAGCAGCTTAGTCTCAGGGGGCGGGGAGACCCAGTACTTC.

A remark on this clonotype: One end of the junction does not line up with germline, which may come from a read error. This sequence joins TRBV29-1 and TRBJ2-1, with D maybe TRBD2 (5 bases). Germline loops: CDR1 SQVTM, CDR2 ANQGSEA. This CDR3 contains 13 residues. In DNA, the CDR3 is TGCAGCGTTGAAGGGACTGACTTCAATGGGCAGTTTTTC. Translating it yields CSVEGTDFNGQFF.

Remarks on this clonotype: The CDR3 does not close with the conserved phenylalanine or tryptophan, likely indicating a read error. Because the CDR3's place on the DNA is in doubt, the DNA is left out and the CDR3 is given as listed by TCRdb. The chain has TRBV12-3 or TRBV12-4 and TRBJ1-6; TRBD1 is the table's D call, not checked against the DNA. The CDR3 is 15 amino acids long, termini counted. CDR3 sequence reads: CASSSTTGRNSPRHV.

About this clonotype itself: A read error may explain this, as a much larger clone is one base away. The gene calls are TRBV28 and TRBJ1-5; D not resolved. The V gene's germline CDR1 is MDHEN and CDR2 SYDVKM. The ends were cut back, 2 bases at V and 6 bases at J, with 5 bases in the middle. The CDR3 has 12 amino acids. The CDR3 DNA sequence: TGTGCCAGCAGTTTAAGTAGTCAGCCCCAGCATTTT. Amino acid sequence: CASSLSSQPQHF.

The J gene is TRBJ2-7, the V gene TRBV5-4; D assignment may be TRBD1 or TRBD2 (6 bases each). CDR3 length: 13 residues. Germline V lookup: CDR1 SGHNT, CDR2 YYREEE (reference sequence). The CDR3 sequence is CGSSLGGADEQYF. CDR3 in DNA: TGTGGTAGCAGCCTGGGGGGCGCAGACGAGCAGTACTTC.

Notes on this clonotype: The CDR3 carries no conserved terminal phenylalanine or tryptophan, so it likely arises from a read error. The V call is TRBV13, the J call TRBJ1-5, with 9 bases that match TRBD1. The germline gives CDR1 PRHDT, CDR2 FYEKMQ (reference sequence). This CDR3 is built from 14 residues. The CDR3 loop reads CASSLGDRDQPQHL. The CDR3 DNA follows: TGTGCCAGTAGCTTAGGGGACAGGGATCAGCCCCAGCATCTT.

About this clonotype itself: The junction and the germline gene differ at one end; a read error may be behind it. The rearrangement uses TRBV10-3 and TRBJ1-5, with 7 bases lining up with TRBD1. The CDR3 consists of 15 residues. CDR1 is ENHRY and CDR2 is SYGVKD in the germline V gene. This chain's CDR3 is CTISDSGGEDQPQHF. The CDR3 DNA reads TGTACCATCAGTGACTCAGGGGGAGAAGATCAGCCCCAGCATTTT.

There are many counts of this clonotype. J is TRBJ2-5 and V is TRBV7-9; D gene uncertain. Germline loops: CDR1 SEHNR, CDR2 FQNEAQ (reference sequence). The CDR3 extends over 15 amino acids. Trimming pared 4 bases from V and 1 base from J, leaving 13 bases between. CDR3 sequence: CASSSLPVFQETQYF. The CDR3 DNA reads TGTGCCAGCAGCTCACTCCCGGTGTTCCAAGAGACCCAGTACTTC.

Regarding this clonotype: The final CDR3 position lacks the conserved phenylalanine or tryptophan, pointing to a likely read error. The chain recombines TRBV6-5 with TRBJ1-1; D remains ambiguous. The ends were cut back, 4 bases at V and 1 base at J, with 10 bases in the middle. Per germline, CDR1 MNHEY and CDR2 SVGAGI. CDR3 length equals 14 residues. CDR3 DNA sequence: TGTGCCAGCAGTTCCCCCGGCGGGAACACTGAAGCTTTCTTG. As protein: CASSSPGGNTEAFL.

About this clonotype itself: The germline gene is not matched at one end of the junction; a read error may be the cause. The CDR3 DNA reads TGCGCCAGCATCCAAGGTAGAGCGGGCCGAGAGACCCAGTACTTC. This codes for CASIQGRAGRETQYF. The genes are TRBV4-1 and TRBJ2-5, with a tentative D call TRBD2 (6 bases). The germline V gene has CDR1 MGHRA and CDR2 YSYEKL. This CDR3 has 15 residues.

Details on this clonotype: It may be a read error: a sequence one base away is much more abundant. The rearrangement uses TRBV6-2 or TRBV6-3 and TRBJ2-3; D uncertain. Germline CDR1 and CDR2: MNHEY and SVGEGT. CDR3 size: 14 residues. Here the CDR3 DNA reads TGTGCCGGCAGTTACTCGATTTTGGTGGATACGCAGTATTTT. Translating it yields CAGSYSILVDTQYF.

This chain connects TRBV10-3 to TRBJ1-5; a possible D gene is TRBD1 (6 bases). Trimming removed 10 bases at V and 5 bases at J, with 12 bases between. Per germline, CDR1 ENHRY and CDR2 SYGVKD. This CDR3 is built from 12 residues. CDR3 DNA: TGTGCCAGTGTGGACAGCTATCAGCCCCAGCATTTT. Its protein is CASVDSYQPQHF.

A note on this clonotype: The junction departs from the called germline gene at one end, perhaps through a read error. The CDR3 region is CACFVGSGYELYF. The CDR3 DNA reads as TGTGCCTGTTTTGTAGGGTCAGGGTATGAGCTGTACTTC. The gene calls are TRBV12-3 or TRBV12-4 and TRBJ2-7; D perhaps matches TRBD1 (5 bases). CDR3 size: 13 residues.

Turning to this clonotype: The junction differs from germline at one of its ends, possibly a read error. The chain carries TRBV6-5 and TRBJ2-6, with D maybe TRBD1 (6 bases). The CDR3 is 16 residues long. Germline CDR1 MNHEY, CDR2 SVGAGI. CDR3 sequence (DNA): TGTGCCAGCAGGGCAGGGGACGGATCTGGTGCCAACGTCCTGACTTTC. Protein: CASRAGDGSGANVLTF.

Worth noting for this clonotype: Its ends do not fully match the called genes, so a read error is possible. The chain recombines TRBV6-5 with TRBJ2-3, with 9 positions matching TRBD1. The CDR3 length is 13 residues. Looked up from germline, CDR1 is MNHEY and CDR2 is SVGAGI. The CDR3 nucleotides read TGTGCCAGCAGGGAAACAGGGGGCGCGACGCACTATTTT. Encoded protein: CASRETGGATHYF.